This T cell receptor beta chain was identified in a study of T cells expressing NK-cell markers. TCRdb derives one entry per CDR3 protein from the 5' RACE reads, leaving out DNA. The record lists about 540,000 distinct CDR3 sequences, of which the ten most abundant hold approximately 4%. This CDR3 has 15 residues. CDR1 and CDR2 from the germline V gene are MNHNS and SASEGT. The rearrangement links TRBV6-1 to TRBJ1-1; the D gene TCRdb calls, TRBD1, cannot be checked with no DNA. The sample consisted of blood T cells: a sorted CD56 or NKG2C T cell subset, CD4+ or CD8+ T cells, or bulk PBMC T cells (not recorded which). This clonotype was obtained from a man aged 18 to 29 in good health. This chain's CDR3 is CASSGVGQGDTEAFF.